This TCR beta chain was identified in a study of T-cell memory formation after mild COVID-19. Study observations and caveats: Detection of some responders pre-infection suggested pre-existing cross-reactive memory T cells participated. SARS-CoV-2 specificity was not confirmed for second-wave clones peaking on day 37. Day 15 to 85 contracting clones showed balanced CD4/CD8; day 15 to 37 expanders favored CD4+.

Sample barcodes and UMIs were carried by the TCR alpha and TCR beta cDNA libraries that 5'RACE generated with constant-segment primers. Using its own MiXCR run on the 5' RACE reads, TCRdb lists one record per CDR3 protein. The sample has hundreds of thousands of distinct CDR3 sequences; 23% are singletons. Comments on this clonotype: What it binds is unknown.

Germline V gives CDR1 SGHTA, CDR2 FQGTGA. The germline V and J ends were trimmed by 5 bases and 9 bases, with 15 bases remaining between them. The CDR3 is 13 residues long. The sequenced sample was PBMCs or a T cell subset sorted from them (not recorded which). The J gene is TRBJ2-3, the V gene TRBV7-3; a possible D gene is TRBD2 (5 bases). The source is an adult woman who had mild COVID-19 (a few samples of this study predate the infection). Cell type and time point are not known. This CDR3 is CASSLQPGVTQYF. CDR3 nucleotide sequence: TGTGCCAGCAGCCTCCAGCCCGGGGTCACGCAGTATTTT.